This T cell receptor (beta chain) originates from a study of shared clonotypes between healthy human individuals. Overall study context: CD4 naive and memory got three plates each, CD8 naive two, CD8 memory one. Broader study findings: Researchers sampled blood only, noting tissue repertoires likely differ. Donor clonotype sharing was expected to depend on sequencing depth. Generation probabilities of non-shared clonotypes were lower (relative to those shared by all four donors).

Germline values: CDR1 MNHEY, CDR2 SMNVEV (reference sequence). The CDR3 has 17 amino acids. The junction had 12 bases not matched to a gene; V was cut back by 6 bases and J by 4 bases. CD8 cells classed as naive were CD45RO-negative and positively selected for CCR7, excluding terminally differentiated effector memory CD45RA+ cells. Measured with immunoSEQ multiplex PCR; TCRdb has only the in-frame clones, and not every one. Seen here are roughly 2,000,000 clones, just over 90% observed once, and the top ten hold more than 1.5%. This clone was recorded once. As yet, its antigen is unknown. Sequenced: naive CD8+ T cells from PBMCs. The TCR originated in a man between 18 and 35 years old in good health. Some clones in this sample may be carry-over from other donors' samples. This sequence joins TRBV27 and TRBJ2-3, with 11 bases matching TRBD2. DNA of the CDR3: TGTGCCAGCAGCTCTACCAAACTAGCGGGAGTTTCAGATACGCAGTATTTT. It codes for CASSSTKLAGVSDTQYF.